Following are 27 T cell receptor beta chains from one sample sequenced in a study of shared clonotypes between healthy human individuals (dated by TCRdb to the early 2020s). The library was produced with the immunoSEQ multiplex PCR assay. TCRdb took this table from immuneACCESS and kept in-frame rearrangements with V and J called. Such tables lack part of the clones; where checked against another copy, unresolved V genes explain under half of the gap, and the rest is unexplained. The sample yields around 88,000 clones; over 60% were counted once. The ten largest make up about half of the sample. Sequencing input: memory CD8+ T cells sorted from blood. Sample cell subset or site, as interpreted from the label and publication: CD45RO+ cells pooled with CCR7-negative TemRA cells. The receptors were sampled from a man under 40 in good health.

The chain uses TRBV27 and TRBJ2-7; 10 bases match TRBD2. Germline V CDR1 and CDR2: MNHEY, SMNVEV (reference sequence). CDR3 length equals 15 residues. The ends lost 5 bases at V and 2 bases at J; junction bases unmatched: 6. The CDR3 loop is CASSTRTSGPYEQYF. CDR3 coding DNA: TGTGCCAGCAGTACAAGGACTAGCGGCCCCTACGAGCAGTACTTC.

CDR3 bases: TGTGCCAGCAGCAATAGTTCGTGGGGACTTACCACAGATACGCAGTATTTT. Translation gives CASSNSSWGLTTDTQYF. This sequence joins TRBV21-1 and TRBJ2-3; no check of the table's D call, TRBD2, against the DNA was made. TRBV21-1 is noted as a pseudogene. The CDR3 has 17 residues.

This clone was seen only a few times. J is TRBJ2-7 and V is TRBV7-9, with a possible D match to TRBD1 (6 bases). V was clipped by 2 bases and J by 1 base, with 12 bases between them. The germline CDR1 and CDR2 sequences are SEHNR and FQNEAQ (reference sequence). The CDR3 extends over 15 amino acids. The CDR3 spells CASSLLGDKSYEQYF. Written as DNA, the CDR3 is TGTGCCAGCAGCTTACTCGGGGACAAATCCTACGAGCAGTACTTC.

The chain couples TRBV6-1 to TRBJ2-7; tentative D call: TRBD2 (5 bases). Per germline, CDR1 MNHNS and CDR2 SASEGT. The CDR3 totals 11 residues. V dropped 5 bases and J dropped 8 bases, with 10 bases sitting between them. The CDR3 sequence is CASSTGIQQYF. CDR3 coding DNA: TGTGCCAGCAGTACGGGGATTCAGCAGTACTTC.

This clone was recorded many times. The chain employs TRBV7-9 and TRBJ2-2, with 11 bases fitting TRBD2. CDR1 is SEHNR and CDR2 is FQNEAQ in the germline V gene (reference sequence). The CDR3 extends over 17 amino acids. V was clipped by 3 bases and J by 3 bases; unmatched bases: 6. Here the CDR3 reads CASSLLSGRADTGELFF. The DNA of the CDR3 is TGTGCCAGCAGCTTGCTTAGCGGGAGGGCCGACACCGGGGAGCTGTTTTTT. Full variable domain (rest looked up from reference TRBV7-9 and TRBJ2-2): DTGVSQNPRHKITKRGQNVTFRCDPISEHNRLYWYRQTLGQGPEFLTYFQNEAQLEKSRLLSDRFSAERPKGSFSTLEIQRTEQGDSAMYLCASSLLSGRADTGELFFGEGSRLTVL.

The DNA of the CDR3 is TGTGCCAGCAGTGAGACAGTTGGAATTCTCACTGAAGCTTTCTTT. This sequence encodes CASSETVGILTEAFF. This chain joins TRBV27 and TRBJ1-1; the D gene is possibly TRBD1 (5 bases). The CDR3 spans 15 residues. In germline, CDR1 is MNHEY, CDR2 SMNVEV (reference sequence). V shed 5 bases and J shed 4 bases, with 17 bases lying between them.

V usage is TRBV27 and J usage is TRBJ2-3; perhaps TRBD2 as D (6 bases). The CDR3 runs 16 residues. Germline CDR1 is MNHEY and CDR2 is SMNVEV (reference sequence). V lost 0 bases, J lost 2 bases, and 12 bases lay in between. The CDR3 nucleotides are TGTGCCAGCAGTTTATCGGGGAGACTAGTCACAGATACGCAGTATTTT. Its translation is CASSLSGRLVTDTQYF.

The chain is built from TRBV7-2 and TRBJ2-3; D gene ambiguous. The CDR3 runs 14 residues. Germline V gene data show CDR1 as SGHTA and CDR2 as FQGNSA. With 4 bases removed from V and 8 bases from J, the gap between germline ends came to 16 bases. The CDR3 coding sequence is TGTGCCAGCAGCTCCTCCCCGGGCGCTGTTACGCAGTATTTT. This codes for CASSSSPGAVTQYF.

This clone has more than one count but fewer than ten. In nucleotides, the CDR3 is TGTGCCAGTAGTATAGACGGGTCCAATCAGCCCCAGCATTTT. Translated: CASSIDGSNQPQHF. The V and J genes are TRBV19 and TRBJ1-5; no firm D call. Germline lookup yields CDR1 LNHDA and CDR2 SQIVND (reference sequence). There are 14 residues in the CDR3. V dropped 0 bases and J dropped 3 bases, with 6 bases sitting between them.

This chain links TRBV15 with TRBJ2-4; 7 bases agree with TRBD2. The J segment lost 2 bases and the V segment lost 6 bases, leaving 4 bases of the junction unmatched. The CDR3 covers 14 residues. Germline V gene lookup returns CDR1 LNHNV and CDR2 YYDKDF (reference sequence). CDR3 sequence: CATRGRATKNIQYF. Here the CDR3 DNA reads TGTGCCACCAGGGGGAGGGCTACCAAAAACATTCAGTACTTC.

This clone was seen more than once but under ten times. This sequence joins TRBV7-2 and TRBJ2-7; the D gene is possibly TRBD2 (5 bases). Deletions cut 4 bases from V and 3 bases from J, with 10 bases between. The CDR3 spans 13 residues. CDR1 is SGHTA, CDR2 FQGNSA, per germline. The chain's CDR3 is CASSSHGGYEQYF. The DNA for the CDR3 is TGTGCCAGCAGCTCTCACGGAGGCTACGAGCAGTACTTC.

The chain is built from TRBV7-8 and TRBJ2-7, with D possibly matching TRBD2 (6 bases). V gave up 0 bases and J gave up 0 bases, with 12 bases separating them. Germline V gene lookup returns CDR1 SGHVS and CDR2 FQNEAQ. The CDR3 is 16 residues long. The CDR3 sequence: CASSLARGLSSYEQYF. In DNA form, the CDR3 reads TGTGCCAGCAGCTTAGCAAGGGGACTCTCCTCCTACGAGCAGTACTTC.

Here the CDR3 reads CASSLVLSDSSHEQYF. The CDR3 DNA follows: TGTGCCAGCAGCTTAGTTCTCTCGGACAGTAGCCACGAGCAGTACTTC. This chain uses TRBV7-2 with TRBJ2-7; possible D gene TRBD1, 6 bases. V lost 1 base to trimming and J lost 5 bases, with 18 bases between them. Per germline, CDR1 SGHTA and CDR2 FQGNSA. This CDR3 has 16 amino acids.

The chain combines TRBV7-2 with TRBJ2-5; 7 bases fit TRBD2. V lost 5 bases and J lost 5; bases outside the gene matches: 8. The CDR3 is made up of 14 amino acids. The V gene's germline CDR1 is SGHTA and CDR2 FQGNSA. This CDR3 reads CASSKGLPVETQYF. The CDR3 nucleotides are TGTGCCAGCAGCAAGGGACTACCCGTGGAGACCCAGTACTTC.

The sample holds a few counts of this clone. V gene TRBV4-1 combines with J gene TRBJ2-3; D gene uncertain. Trimming cost V 8 bases and J 2 bases, with 17 bases left between them. The CDR3 sequence is 15 residues long. Germline CDR1 and CDR2: MGHRA and YSYEKL. The CDR3 is CASAQERSLTDTQYF. In nucleotides, the CDR3 is TGCGCCAGCGCCCAAGAACGGTCCCTCACAGATACGCAGTATTTT.

This chain links TRBV6-5 with TRBJ2-1; possibly TRBD2 for D (5 bases). Trimming stripped 2 bases from V and 6 bases from J, with 11 bases between. The CDR3 sequence is 14 residues long. Germline-derived CDR1 and CDR2 are MNHEY and SVGAGI. The CDR3 nucleotides read TGTGCCAGCAGTTACGGCACTAGGGCCAATGAGCAGTTCTTC. Amino acids: CASSYGTRANEQFF.

The chain joins TRBV4-3 to TRBJ2-7; D is uncertain. CDR1 and CDR2 from the germline V gene are LGHNA and YSLEER. Trimming shortened V by 1 base and J by 2 bases, and 12 bases separated the two germline ends. The CDR3 covers 15 residues. CDR3 DNA sequence: TGCGCCAGCAGCCAAGGCCTGGCCCAACCCTACGAGCAGTACTTC. This encodes CASSQGLAQPYEQYF.

The chain carries TRBV28 and TRBJ2-5, with no clear D. This CDR3 has 15 amino acids. The V gene's germline CDR1 is MDHEN and CDR2 SYDVKM. V lost 5 bases and J lost 2, with 15 bases in between. CDR3 coding DNA: TGTGCCAGCAGTGAGCTCCTCAGACGGCAAGAGACCCAGTACTTC. Amino acids: CASSELLRRQETQYF.

V and J are TRBV18 and TRBJ1-1, with unresolved D. The CDR3 loop spans 13 amino acids. CDR1 KGHSH and CDR2 LQKENI come from the germline V gene. Trimming cost V 0 bases and J 3 bases, with 5 bases left between them. CDR3 DNA: TGTGCCAGCTCACCACCCGGGGACACTGAAGCTTTCTTT. Encoded protein: CASSPPGDTEAFF.

This chain joins TRBV9 and TRBJ2-1, with 9 nucleotides matching TRBD2. J was trimmed by 9 bases and V by 5 bases; bases with no gene match: 12. The CDR3 consists of 15 residues. From germline, CDR1 is SGDLS and CDR2 YYNGEE. The DNA for the CDR3 is TGTGCCAGCAGTGGCAGAGGGGCGGGAGGGGGTGAGCAGTTCTTC. Translating it yields CASSGRGAGGGEQFF.

The gene calls are TRBV6-1 and TRBJ2-7, with 9 bases that match TRBD1. Germline V gene sequence: CDR1 MNHNS, CDR2 SASEGT. This CDR3 contains 16 residues. J lost 2 bases, V lost 6 bases, and 11 bases had no gene match. The CDR3 loop reads CASRELFGTGTYEQYF. CDR3 bases: TGTGCCAGCAGGGAACTTTTCGGGACAGGGACCTACGAGCAGTACTTC.

As regards this clone: It may be a read error: a sequence one base away is much more abundant. The gene calls are TRBV6-1 and TRBJ2-1, with a tentative D call TRBD2 (7 bases). V was clipped by 4 bases and J by 5 bases, with 9 bases between them. Germline assignment: CDR1 MNHNS and CDR2 SASEGT. CDR3 length: 13 residues. The DNA of the CDR3 is TGTGCCAGCAGTGTGGGGGGGCACAATGAGCAGTTCTTC. Translating gives CASSVGGHNEQFF.

The V and J genes are TRBV7-2 and TRBJ1-2; 9 positions agree with TRBD1. Germline values: CDR1 SGHTA, CDR2 FQGNSA. The CDR3 is 16 amino acids. V dropped 0 bases and J dropped 5; count of bases not matched to a gene: 7. This CDR3 is CASSLARQGGGYGYTF. The CDR3 region has the DNA TGTGCCAGCAGCTTAGCGCGACAGGGGGGTGGGTATGGCTACACCTTC. The full variable domain, with the rest looked up from reference TRBV7-2 and TRBJ1-2, is GAGVSQSPSNKVTEKGKDVELRCDPISGHTALYWYRQSLGQGLEFLIYFQGNSAPDKSGLPSDRFSAERTGGSVSTLTIQRTQQEDSAVYLCASSLARQGGGYGYTFGSGTRLTVV.

This clone appeared a single time. The chain recombines TRBV11-2 with TRBJ2-5; the D is unclear. V dropped 8 bases and J dropped 3 bases, with 19 bases sitting between them. The germline CDR1 and CDR2 sequences are SGHAT and FQNNGV. CDR3 length: 15 residues. DNA of the CDR3: TGTGCCAGCCTCCTCAGCGTAGGTACCGAAGAGACCCAGTACTTC. This translates into CASLLSVGTEETQYF.

This rearrangement joins TRBV28 to TRBJ1-1, with D unclear. The length of the CDR3 is 12 residues. The V gene lost 5 bases and the J gene lost 6 bases, with 10 bases spanning the gap. In germline, CDR1 is MDHEN, CDR2 SYDVKM. DNA for the CDR3: TGTGCCAGCAGTACCCACGGGGCTGAAGCTTTCTTT. It is translated as CASSTHGAEAFF.

The V call is TRBV6-5, the J call TRBJ2-7; no firm D call. CDR1 MNHEY and CDR2 SVGAGI come from the germline V gene. Trimming took off 0 bases at V and 5 bases at J, with 8 bases between the two ends. This CDR3 has 13 residues. The DNA of the CDR3 is TGTGCCAGCAGTTACTCGATGGTTGACGAGCAGTACTTC. Translation: CASSYSMVDEQYF.

Concerning this clone itself: The sample holds other DNA sequences that translate to the same CDR3. The gene calls are TRBV11-1 and TRBJ1-1; the match to TRBD1 covers 7 bases. Per the germline V gene, CDR1 is SGHAT and CDR2 is FQDESV (reference sequence). The length of the CDR3 is 14 residues. V shed 1 base and J 10 bases; nucleotides not matched to a gene: 9. The CDR3 nucleotides read TGTGCCAGCAGCTTAGAGTCGACAGGGTGGGGAGCTTTCTTT. Translated: CASSLESTGWGAFF.